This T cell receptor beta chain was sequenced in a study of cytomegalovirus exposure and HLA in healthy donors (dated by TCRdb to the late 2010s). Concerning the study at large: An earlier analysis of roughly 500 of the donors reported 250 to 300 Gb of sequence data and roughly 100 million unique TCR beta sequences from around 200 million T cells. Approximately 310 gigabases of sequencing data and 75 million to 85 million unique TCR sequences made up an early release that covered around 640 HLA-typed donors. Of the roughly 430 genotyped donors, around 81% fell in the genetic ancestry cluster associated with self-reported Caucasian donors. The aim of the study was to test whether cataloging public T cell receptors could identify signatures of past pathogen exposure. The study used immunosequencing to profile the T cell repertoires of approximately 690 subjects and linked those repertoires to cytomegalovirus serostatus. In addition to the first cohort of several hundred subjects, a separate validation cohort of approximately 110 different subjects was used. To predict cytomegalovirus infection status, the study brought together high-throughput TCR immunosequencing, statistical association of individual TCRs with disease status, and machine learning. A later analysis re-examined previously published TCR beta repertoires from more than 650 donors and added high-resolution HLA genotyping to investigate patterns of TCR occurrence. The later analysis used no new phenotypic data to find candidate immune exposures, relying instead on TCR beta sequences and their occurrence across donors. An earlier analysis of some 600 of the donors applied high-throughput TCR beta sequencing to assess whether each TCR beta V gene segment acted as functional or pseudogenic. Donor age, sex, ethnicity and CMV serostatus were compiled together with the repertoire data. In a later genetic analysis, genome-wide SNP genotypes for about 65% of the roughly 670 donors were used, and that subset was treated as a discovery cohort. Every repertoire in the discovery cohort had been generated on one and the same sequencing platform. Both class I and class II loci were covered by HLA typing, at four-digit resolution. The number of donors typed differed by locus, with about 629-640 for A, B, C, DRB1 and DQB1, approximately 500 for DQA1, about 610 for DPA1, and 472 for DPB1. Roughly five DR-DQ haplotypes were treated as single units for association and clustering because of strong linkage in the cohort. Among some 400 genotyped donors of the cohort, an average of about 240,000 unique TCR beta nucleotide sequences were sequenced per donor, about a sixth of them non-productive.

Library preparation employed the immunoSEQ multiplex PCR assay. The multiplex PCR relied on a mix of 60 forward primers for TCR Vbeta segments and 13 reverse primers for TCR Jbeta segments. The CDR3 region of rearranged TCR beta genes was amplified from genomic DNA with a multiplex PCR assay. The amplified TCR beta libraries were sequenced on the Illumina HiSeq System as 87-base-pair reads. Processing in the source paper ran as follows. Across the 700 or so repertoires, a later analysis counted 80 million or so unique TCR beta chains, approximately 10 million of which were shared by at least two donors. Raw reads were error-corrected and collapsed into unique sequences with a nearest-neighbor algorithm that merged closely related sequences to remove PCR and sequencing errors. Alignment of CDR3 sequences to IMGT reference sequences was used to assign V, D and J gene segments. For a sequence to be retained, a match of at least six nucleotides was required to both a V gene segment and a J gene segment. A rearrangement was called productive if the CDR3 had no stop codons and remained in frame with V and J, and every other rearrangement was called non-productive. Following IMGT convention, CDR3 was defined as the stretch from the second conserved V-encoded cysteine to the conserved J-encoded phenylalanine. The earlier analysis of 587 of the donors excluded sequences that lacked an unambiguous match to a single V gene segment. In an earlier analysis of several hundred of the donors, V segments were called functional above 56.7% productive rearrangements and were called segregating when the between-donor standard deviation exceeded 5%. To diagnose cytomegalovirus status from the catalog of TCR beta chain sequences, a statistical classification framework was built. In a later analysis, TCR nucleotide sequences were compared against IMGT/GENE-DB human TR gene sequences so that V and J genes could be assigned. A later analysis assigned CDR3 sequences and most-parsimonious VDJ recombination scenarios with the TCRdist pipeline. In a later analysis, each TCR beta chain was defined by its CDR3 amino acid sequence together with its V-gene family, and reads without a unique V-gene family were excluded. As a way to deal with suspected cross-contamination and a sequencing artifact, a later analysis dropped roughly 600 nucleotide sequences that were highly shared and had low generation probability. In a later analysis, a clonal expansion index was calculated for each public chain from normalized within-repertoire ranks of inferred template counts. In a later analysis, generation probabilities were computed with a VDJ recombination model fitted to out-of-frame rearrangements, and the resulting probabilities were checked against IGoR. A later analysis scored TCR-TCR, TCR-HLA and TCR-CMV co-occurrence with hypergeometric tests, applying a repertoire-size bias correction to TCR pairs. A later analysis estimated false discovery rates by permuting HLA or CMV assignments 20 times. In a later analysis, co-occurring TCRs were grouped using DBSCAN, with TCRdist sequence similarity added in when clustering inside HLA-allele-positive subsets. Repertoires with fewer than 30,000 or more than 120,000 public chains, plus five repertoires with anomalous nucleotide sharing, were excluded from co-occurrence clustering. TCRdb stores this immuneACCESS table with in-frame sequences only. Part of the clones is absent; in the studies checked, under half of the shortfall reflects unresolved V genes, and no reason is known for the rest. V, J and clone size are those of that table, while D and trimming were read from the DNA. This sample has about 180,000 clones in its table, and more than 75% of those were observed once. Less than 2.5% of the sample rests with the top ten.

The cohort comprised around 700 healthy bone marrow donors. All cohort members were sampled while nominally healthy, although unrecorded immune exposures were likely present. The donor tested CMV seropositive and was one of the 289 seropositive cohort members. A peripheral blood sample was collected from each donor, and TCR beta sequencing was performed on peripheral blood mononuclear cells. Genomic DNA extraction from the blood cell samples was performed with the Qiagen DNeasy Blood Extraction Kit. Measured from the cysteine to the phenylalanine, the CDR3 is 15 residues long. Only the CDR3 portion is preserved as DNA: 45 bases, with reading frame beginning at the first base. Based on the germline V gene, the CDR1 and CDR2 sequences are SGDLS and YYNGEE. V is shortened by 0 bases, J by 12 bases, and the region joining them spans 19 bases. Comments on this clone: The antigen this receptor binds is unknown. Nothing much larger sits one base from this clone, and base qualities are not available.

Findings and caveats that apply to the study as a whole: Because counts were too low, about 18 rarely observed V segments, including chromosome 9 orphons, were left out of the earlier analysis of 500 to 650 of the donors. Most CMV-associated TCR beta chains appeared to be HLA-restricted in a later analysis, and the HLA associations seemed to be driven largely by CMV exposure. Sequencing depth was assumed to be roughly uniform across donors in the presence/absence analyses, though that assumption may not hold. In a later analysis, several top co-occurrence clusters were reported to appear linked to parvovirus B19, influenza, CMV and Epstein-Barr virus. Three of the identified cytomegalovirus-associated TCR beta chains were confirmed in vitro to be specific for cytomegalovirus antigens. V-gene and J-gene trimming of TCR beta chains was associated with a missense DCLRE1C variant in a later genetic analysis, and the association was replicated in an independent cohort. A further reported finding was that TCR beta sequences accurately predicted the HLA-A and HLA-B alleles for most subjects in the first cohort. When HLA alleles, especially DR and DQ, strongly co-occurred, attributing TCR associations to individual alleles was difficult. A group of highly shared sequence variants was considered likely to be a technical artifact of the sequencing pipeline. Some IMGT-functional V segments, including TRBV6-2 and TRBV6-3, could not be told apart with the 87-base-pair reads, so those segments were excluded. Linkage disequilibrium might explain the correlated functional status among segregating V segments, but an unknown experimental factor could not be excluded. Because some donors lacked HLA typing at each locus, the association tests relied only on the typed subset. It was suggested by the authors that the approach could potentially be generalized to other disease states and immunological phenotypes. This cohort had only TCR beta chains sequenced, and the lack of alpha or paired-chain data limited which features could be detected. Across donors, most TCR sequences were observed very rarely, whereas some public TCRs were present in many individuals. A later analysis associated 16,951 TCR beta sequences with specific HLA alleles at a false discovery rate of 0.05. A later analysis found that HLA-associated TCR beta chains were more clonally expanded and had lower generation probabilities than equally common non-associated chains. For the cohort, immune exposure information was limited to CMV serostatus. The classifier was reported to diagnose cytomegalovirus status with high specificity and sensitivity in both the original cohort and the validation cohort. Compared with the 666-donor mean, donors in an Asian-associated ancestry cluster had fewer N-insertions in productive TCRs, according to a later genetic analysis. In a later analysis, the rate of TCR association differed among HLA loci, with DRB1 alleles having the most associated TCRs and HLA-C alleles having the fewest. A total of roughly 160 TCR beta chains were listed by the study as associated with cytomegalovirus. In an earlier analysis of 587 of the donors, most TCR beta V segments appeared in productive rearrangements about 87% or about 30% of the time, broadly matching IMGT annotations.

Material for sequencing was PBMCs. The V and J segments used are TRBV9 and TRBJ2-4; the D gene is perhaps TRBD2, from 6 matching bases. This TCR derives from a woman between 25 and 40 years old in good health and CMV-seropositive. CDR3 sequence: CASSVGRSREADQYF. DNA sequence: TGTGCCAGCAGCGTAGGAAGGTCCAGGGAGGCTGATCAGTACTTC.